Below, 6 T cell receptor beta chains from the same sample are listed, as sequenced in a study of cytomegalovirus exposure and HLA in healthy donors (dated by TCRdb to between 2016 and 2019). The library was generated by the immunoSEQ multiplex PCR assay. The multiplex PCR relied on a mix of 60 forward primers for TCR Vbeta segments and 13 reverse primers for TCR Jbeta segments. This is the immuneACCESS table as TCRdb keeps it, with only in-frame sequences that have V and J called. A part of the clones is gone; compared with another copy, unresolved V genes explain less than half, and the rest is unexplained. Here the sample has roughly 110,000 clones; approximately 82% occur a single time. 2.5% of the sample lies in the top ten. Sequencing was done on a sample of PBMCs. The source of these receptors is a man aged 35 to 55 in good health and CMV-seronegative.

CDR3 coding DNA: TGCGCCAGCAGCCAAGATGCGGGGGGAGGGACAGGGGGTTTTTGGCAGTACTTC. Translation gives CASSQDAGGGTGGFWQYF. J is TRBJ2-7 and V is TRBV4-1; 11 bases are a match to TRBD1. Germline V gene lookup returns CDR1 MGHRA and CDR2 YSYEKL. Germline trimming cut 0 bases from V and 9 bases from J; bases unmatched to any gene: 16. The length of the CDR3 is 18 residues.

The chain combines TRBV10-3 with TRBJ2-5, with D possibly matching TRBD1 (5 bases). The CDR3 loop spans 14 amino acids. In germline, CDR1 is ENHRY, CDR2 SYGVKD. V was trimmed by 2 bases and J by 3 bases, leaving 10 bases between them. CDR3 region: CAISELLQEETQYF. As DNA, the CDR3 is TGTGCCATCAGTGAGCTCCTACAGGAAGAGACCCAGTACTTC.

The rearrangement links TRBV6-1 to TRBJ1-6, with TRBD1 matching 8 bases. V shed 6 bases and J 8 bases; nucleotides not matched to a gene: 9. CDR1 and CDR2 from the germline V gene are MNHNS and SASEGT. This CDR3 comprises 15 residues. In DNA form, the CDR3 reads TGTGCCAGCAGGCCCCCGACAGGGGATGATTCACCCCTCCACTTT. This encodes CASRPPTGDDSPLHF.

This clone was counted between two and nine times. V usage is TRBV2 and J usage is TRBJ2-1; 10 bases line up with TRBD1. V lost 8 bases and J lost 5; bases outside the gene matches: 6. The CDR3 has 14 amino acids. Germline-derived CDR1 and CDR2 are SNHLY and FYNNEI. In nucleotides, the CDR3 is TGTGCCAGCGCCGGGACAGGGGAAAACAATGAGCAGTTCTTC. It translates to CASAGTGENNEQFF.

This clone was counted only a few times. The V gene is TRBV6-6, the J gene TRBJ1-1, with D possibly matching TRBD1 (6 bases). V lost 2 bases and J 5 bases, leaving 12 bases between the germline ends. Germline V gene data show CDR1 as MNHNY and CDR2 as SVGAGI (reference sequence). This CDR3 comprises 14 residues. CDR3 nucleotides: TGTGCCAGCAGTTACCCGGACAGTTCTACTGAAGCTTTCTTT. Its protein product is CASSYPDSSTEAFF.

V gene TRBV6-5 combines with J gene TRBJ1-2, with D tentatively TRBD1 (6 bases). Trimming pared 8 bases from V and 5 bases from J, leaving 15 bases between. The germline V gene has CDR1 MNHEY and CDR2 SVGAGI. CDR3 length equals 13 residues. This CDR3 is CASRRTEPYGYTF. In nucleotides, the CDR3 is TGTGCCAGCCGCCGGACAGAACCTTATGGCTACACCTTC.